The 13 T cell receptor beta chains below come from one sample, sequenced in a study of cytomegalovirus exposure and HLA in healthy donors. PCR was performed using 60 Vbeta and 13 Jbeta primers. Here immunoSEQ multiplex PCR was the method, and the copy in TCRdb shows in-frame clones only, minus some. The sample comprises 55,000 to 80,000 clones, around four fifths of which are singletons, and 20% to 25% rests with the top ten. Material: PBMCs. The source of these receptors is a woman between 25 and 40 years old in good health and CMV-seropositive.

This rearrangement joins TRBV28 to TRBJ2-7; weak D call: TRBD2 (5 bases). V was trimmed by 7 bases and J by 3 bases, leaving 19 bases between them. This CDR3 comprises 15 residues. The germline gives CDR1 MDHEN, CDR2 SYDVKM. The CDR3 region has the DNA TGTGCCAGCACCCCGGGCCTAGGGAGCAACTACGAGCAGTACTTC. It specifies CASTPGLGSNYEQYF.

V and J are TRBV1 and TRBJ2-5; the table's D call TRBD1 went unverified against the DNA. TRBV1 is a known pseudogene. This CDR3 has 18 amino acids. As DNA, the CDR3 is TGCACCAGCAGCCAAGAGGGCCGACAGGGGATACCTCAAGAGACCCAGTACTTC. Encoded protein: CTSSQEGRQGIPQETQYF.

The count of this clone is one. The V call is TRBV20-1, the J call TRBJ1-5, with D perhaps TRBD1 (5 bases). The CDR3 runs 10 residues. Trimming cost V 6 bases and J 9 bases, with 9 bases left between them. Per the germline V gene, CDR1 is DFQATT and CDR2 is SNEGSKA (reference sequence). The CDR3 DNA sequence: TGCAGTGCCCCAAGGGGGCCCCAGCATTTT. This encodes CSAPRGPQHF.

The chain couples TRBV28 to TRBJ1-1; TRBD1 might be the D (5 bases). Trimming left V 6 bases short and J 10 bases short, with 18 bases between. The CDR3 is made up of 13 amino acids. Germline assignment: CDR1 MDHEN and CDR2 SYDVKM. Written as DNA, the CDR3 is TGTGCCAGCAGACCCGACAGTTTAGGACGAGCTTTCTTT. Protein sequence: CASRPDSLGRAFF.

This chain joins TRBV28 and TRBJ1-5; no clear D. Germline-derived CDR1 and CDR2 are MDHEN and SYDVKM. The CDR3 sequence is 15 residues long. The ends were cut back, 1 base at V and 2 bases at J, with 9 bases in the middle. CDR3 DNA: TGTGCCAGCAGTTTATCCGGGGAAGGCAATCAGCCCCAGCATTTT. Translated, it gives CASSLSGEGNQPQHF.

The chain combines TRBV19 with TRBJ2-7; 11 nucleotides align to TRBD1. The trim removed 5 bases at V and 4 bases at J, leaving 1 base unmatched. The CDR3 length is 13 residues. Germline V lookup: CDR1 LNHDA, CDR2 SQIVND (reference sequence). DNA of the CDR3: TGTGCCAGTAGTGGGACAGGGGGTTACGAGCAGTACTTC. Its protein is CASSGTGGYEQYF. The variable domain in full, completed from reference TRBV19 and TRBJ2-7, reads DGGITQSPKYLFRKEGQNVTLSCEQNLNHDAMYWYRQDPGQGLRLIYYSQIVNDFQKGDIAEGYSVSREKKESFPLTVTSAQKNPTAFYLCASSGTGGYEQYFGPGTRLTVT.

The J gene is TRBJ1-1, the V gene TRBV28; the D is unclear. Germline CDR1 reads MDHEN; CDR2 reads SYDVKM. V lost 5 bases and J lost 5, with 12 bases in between. This CDR3 spans 13 amino acids. The CDR3 DNA sequence: TGTGCCAGCAGTCAAACCCAGTGGACTGAAGCTTTCTTT. Translation: CASSQTQWTEAFF.

The chain combines TRBV27 with TRBJ2-5, with 8 bases aligning to TRBD2. The CDR3 contains 14 residues. Per germline, CDR1 MNHEY and CDR2 SMNVEV (reference sequence). J was trimmed by 7 bases and V by 0 bases; bases with no gene match: 4. The chain's CDR3 is CASSLSVRGATQYF. In DNA, the CDR3 is TGTGCCAGCAGTTTATCGGTGCGGGGGGCGACCCAGTACTTC.

This clone was seen only a few times. This chain joins TRBV6-6 and TRBJ1-1, with 7 positions matching TRBD1. Trimming cost V 4 bases and J 1 base; bases outside gene matches: 3. Germline assignment: CDR1 MNHNY and CDR2 SVGAGI (reference sequence). The CDR3 loop spans 14 amino acids. DNA of the CDR3: TGTGCCAGCAGTTTCGGACAGGAGAACACTGAAGCTTTCTTT. Translating it yields CASSFGQENTEAFF.

V gene TRBV10-3 combines with J gene TRBJ1-1; D remains ambiguous. The germline CDR1 and CDR2 sequences are ENHRY and SYGVKD. V lost 3 bases and J lost 4, with 9 bases in between. This CDR3 region has 13 residues. CDR3 protein: CAISDREGTEAFF. The CDR3, as DNA: TGTGCCATCAGTGATAGAGAGGGCACTGAAGCTTTCTTT.

As for this clone: Other DNA variants within this sample encode the same CDR3. The chain links TRBV5-1 to TRBJ1-2; no definite D call. Deletions cut 4 bases from V and 4 bases from J, with 20 bases between. The V gene's germline CDR1 is SGHRS and CDR2 YFSETQ. CDR3 length: 16 amino acids. CDR3: CASSGAIPPGGYGYTF. CDR3 sequence (DNA): TGCGCCAGCAGCGGTGCCATACCCCCCGGTGGCTATGGCTACACCTTC.

The chain couples TRBV7-3 to TRBJ2-1; weak D call: TRBD2 (6 bases). CDR3 size: 13 residues. Trimming left V 6 bases short and J 9 bases short, with 15 bases between. The germline CDR1 and CDR2 sequences are SGHTA and FQGTGA. The CDR3 is CASSSSVGGEQFF. Here the CDR3 DNA reads TGTGCCAGCAGTTCGTCTGTCGGGGGTGAGCAGTTCTTC.

The chain employs TRBV7-9 and TRBJ2-5, with 7 bases matching TRBD2. V lost 11 bases to trimming and J lost 5 bases; unmatched junction nucleotides: 11. This CDR3 spans 13 amino acids. The germline CDR1 and CDR2 sequences are SEHNR and FQNEAQ (reference sequence). CDR3 coding DNA: TGTGCCGGCTCAGTGGCGGGAGCGGAGACCCAGTACTTC. Protein product: CAGSVAGAETQYF. The full variable domain, completed using reference TRBV7-9 and TRBJ2-5, is DTGVSQNPRHKITKRGQNVTFRCDPISEHNRLYWYRQTLGQGPEFLTYFQNEAQLEKSRLLSDRFSAERPKGSFSTLEIQRTEQGDSAMYLCAGSVAGAETQYFGPGTRLLVL.